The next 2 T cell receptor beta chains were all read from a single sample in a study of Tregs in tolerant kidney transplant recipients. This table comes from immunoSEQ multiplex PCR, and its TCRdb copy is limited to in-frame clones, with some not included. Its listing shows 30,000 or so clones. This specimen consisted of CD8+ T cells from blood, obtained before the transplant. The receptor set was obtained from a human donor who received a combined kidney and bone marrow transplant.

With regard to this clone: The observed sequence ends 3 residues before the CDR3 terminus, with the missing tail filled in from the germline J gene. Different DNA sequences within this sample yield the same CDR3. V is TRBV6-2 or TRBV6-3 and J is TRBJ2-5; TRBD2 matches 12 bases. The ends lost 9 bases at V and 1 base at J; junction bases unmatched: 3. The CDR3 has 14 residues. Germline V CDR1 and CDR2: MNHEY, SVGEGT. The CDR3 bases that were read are TGTGCCAGTAGACTAGCGGGAGTCCAAGAGACC. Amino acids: CASRLAGVQET. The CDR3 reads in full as CASRLAGVQETQYF.

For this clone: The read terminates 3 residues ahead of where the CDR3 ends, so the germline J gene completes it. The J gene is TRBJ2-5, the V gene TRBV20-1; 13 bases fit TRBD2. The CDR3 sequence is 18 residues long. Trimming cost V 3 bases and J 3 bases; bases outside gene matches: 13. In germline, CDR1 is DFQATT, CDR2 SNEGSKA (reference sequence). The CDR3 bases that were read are TGCAGTGCTAGGCTCCCGGGACTAGCGGGACCAGCCAAAGAGACC. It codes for CSARLPGLAGPAKET. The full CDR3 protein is CSARLPGLAGPAKETQYF.